The clone carrying this TCR beta chain came up many times. The data stem from a study of T cells in Graves' hyperthyroidism and ophthalmopathy. CDR3 length: 15 residues. V was pared by 3 bases and J by 4 bases, with 13 bases between. Amplified TCR beta CDR3 regions derived from RNA transcripts. The HTBI primer set drove a first-round RT-PCR of the TCR CDR3. From the multiplex PCR reads, TCRdb called clonotypes with MiXCR, one entry per CDR3 protein. Altogether about 380,000 distinct CDR3 sequences are present, roughly 20% being singletons, with the ten largest covering 35% to 50%. The specimen was blood. The sequence came from a man between 18 and 29 years old with Graves' ophthalmopathy. The rearrangement joins TRBV12-3 or TRBV12-4 to TRBJ1-5, with a weak D call TRBD1 (6 bases). CDR3 DNA sequence: TGTGCCAGCAGTTTGGGAGGGACATGGAATCAGCCCCAGCATTTT. Protein product: CASSLGGTWNQPQHF.